The sequence of this T cell receptor beta chain was determined in a study of early T cells in non-severe SARS-CoV-2 infection. Study information: The sequenced material was bulk RNA from unsorted whole blood, and its chains were unpaired.

The protocol attached unique molecular identifiers to individual cDNA molecules. A single record per CDR3 protein comes from TCRdb applying MiXCR to the 5' RACE reads. Among about 30,000 distinct CDR3 sequences listed, 3% to 5% were seen once. There are many counts of this clonotype. This CDR3 has 14 amino acids. Trimming removed 1 base at V and 0 bases at J, with 7 bases between. The germline V gene has CDR1 LNHDA and CDR2 SQIVND (reference sequence). The sequencing input was whole blood. This rearrangement joins TRBV19 to TRBJ2-7; D is possibly TRBD1 (5 bases). The TCR was taken from an adult who was a healthcare worker with PCR-confirmed SARS-CoV-2 infection or an uninfected control (not recorded which). This CDR3 reads CASSIGQFSYEQYF. In nucleotides, the CDR3 is TGTGCCAGTAGTATAGGACAGTTCTCCTACGAGCAGTACTTC.